Detailed here is one T cell receptor (beta chain). Its target is not known. Profiled with immunoSEQ multiplex PCR; TCRdb holds only in-frame clones, not every one. This repertoire shows roughly 270,000 clones, 90% to 95% found once; its top ten account for 0.55%. V dropped 5 bases and J dropped 5 bases, with 16 bases sitting between them. Germline V gene sequence: CDR1 SEHNR, CDR2 FQNEAQ (reference sequence). The CDR3 extends over 15 amino acids. The data are from a study of T cell responses to AZD1222 COVID-19 vaccine. Study observations and caveats: Targeting of unmutated variant regions was reportedly seen in nearly half of spike-specific TCRs. Females outnumbered males among donors, who were mostly white British; clonal diversity was possibly underestimated. Among vaccine-associated CD4 TCRs, coverage spanned spike, with dominance at 160-218 and 743-854. Following two doses of AZD1222, Spike-specific TCR breadth and depth rose.

The genes are TRBV7-9 and TRBJ2-1, with D possibly matching TRBD2 (6 bases). This TCR was sampled from an adult who received the AZD1222 COVID-19 vaccine. The source material was peripheral blood, sampled 28 days after the second AZD1222 dose. CDR3 coding DNA: TGTGCCAGCAGCCCCCGCGGGATAGCGGACAATGAGCAGTTCTTC. It yields the protein CASSPRGIADNEQFF.